These 19 T cell receptor beta chains came from one sample sequenced in a study of cytomegalovirus exposure and HLA in healthy donors. PCR primers comprised 60 Vbeta and 13 Jbeta primers. Using immunoSEQ multiplex PCR, the repertoire was profiled, and TCRdb retains in-frame clones only, with some absent. Here the sample spans fewer than 150,000 clones, 60% to 75% being singletons. Input material: PBMCs. The receptors shown here come from a human donor in good health.

This clone came up a few times. The CDR3 is CARAGTGETEQYF. CDR3 sequence (DNA): TGTGCCAGGGCCGGGACAGGGGAAACCGAGCAGTACTTC. The rearrangement uses TRBV2 and TRBJ2-7; 10 bases are shared with TRBD1. The CDR3 is 13 amino acids. V lost 9 bases to trimming and J lost 6 bases; unmatched junction nucleotides: 8. Looked up from germline, CDR1 is SNHLY and CDR2 is FYNNEI.

The chain has TRBV6-5 and TRBJ1-1, with 7 bases identical to TRBD1. V lost 7 bases, J lost 2 bases, and 4 bases stayed unmatched. In germline, CDR1 is MNHEY, CDR2 SVGAGI. There are 13 residues in the CDR3. CDR3 bases: TGTGCCAGCACCCGGACAGGTAACACTGAAGCTTTCTTT. Amino acids: CASTRTGNTEAFF.

The V gene is TRBV9, the J gene TRBJ2-7; 8 nucleotides align to TRBD1. Germline trimming cut 1 base from V and 1 base from J; bases unmatched to any gene: 4. The CDR3 totals 15 residues. CDR1 SGDLS and CDR2 YYNGEE come from the germline V gene. The CDR3 loop is CASSVTGQGSYEQYF. DNA of the CDR3: TGTGCCAGCAGCGTAACTGGACAGGGATCCTACGAGCAGTACTTC.

This clone was found a few times. The V and J genes are TRBV27 and TRBJ2-1, with D uncertain. The V and J ends lost 5 bases and 7 bases respectively, with 12 bases between them. The V gene's germline CDR1 is MNHEY and CDR2 SMNVEV (reference sequence). This CDR3 is 13 amino acids long. CDR3 DNA sequence: TGTGCCAGCAGTCTTTTTGGGCCAAATGAGCAGTTCTTC. It yields the protein CASSLFGPNEQFF.

The J gene is TRBJ2-5, the V gene TRBV5-1; 7 nucleotides agree with TRBD1. CDR1 is SGHRS and CDR2 is YFSETQ in the germline V gene. V was clipped by 6 bases and J by 4 bases; unmatched bases: 15. The CDR3 runs to 16 residues. The CDR3 sequence is CASKGAAVTKVETQYF. In DNA, the CDR3 is TGCGCCAGCAAGGGGGCGGCGGTTACCAAGGTAGAGACCCAGTACTTC.

This chain links TRBV7-9 with TRBJ2-3; D might be TRBD2 (5 bases). CDR3 size: 16 residues. Trimming took off 5 bases at V and 0 bases at J, with 15 bases between the two ends. From germline, CDR1 is SEHNR and CDR2 FQNEAQ (reference sequence). The CDR3 is CASSAWRTLSTDTQYF. The CDR3 nucleotides read TGTGCCAGCAGCGCATGGAGGACTCTTAGCACAGATACGCAGTATTTT.

The V and J genes are TRBV5-1 and TRBJ2-7; unclear D gene. V was trimmed by 0 bases and J by 3 bases, leaving 4 bases between them. In germline, CDR1 is SGHRS, CDR2 YFSETQ. The CDR3 contains 12 residues. CDR3 nucleotide sequence: TGCGCCAGCAGCTTGGACTACTACGAGCAGTACTTC. Translation: CASSLDYYEQYF.

J is TRBJ2-5 and V is TRBV5-5, with TRBD2 matching 10 bases. V was clipped by 4 bases and J by 5 bases; unmatched bases: 11. There are 16 residues in the CDR3. Germline CDR1 SGHKS, CDR2 YYEKEE (reference sequence). CDR3 loop: CASSLAGDRPRETQYF. In DNA, the CDR3 is TGTGCCAGCAGCCTAGCGGGAGATCGCCCCCGGGAGACCCAGTACTTC. Based on the CDR3 plus reference TRBV5-5 and TRBJ2-5, the full variable domain is DAGVTQSPTHLIKTRGQQVTLRCSPISGHKSVSWYQQVLGQGPQFIFQYYEKEERGRGNFPDRFSARQFPNYSSELNVNALLLGDSALYLCASSLAGDRPRETQYFGPGTRLLVL.

The chain has TRBV6-5 and TRBJ2-2; 10 positions match TRBD1. Losses at the gene ends were 4 bases for V and 6 bases for J; bases not matched to a gene: 5. The germline V gene encodes CDR1 MNHEY and CDR2 SVGAGI. The CDR3 has 15 residues. The CDR3 bases are TGTGCCAGCAGTTTTCGGACAGGGGGGGCCGGGGAGCTGTTTTTT. This codes for CASSFRTGGAGELFF.

The chain links TRBV11-2 to TRBJ2-7, with a possible D match to TRBD2 (6 bases). In germline, CDR1 is SGHAT, CDR2 FQNNGV. Trimming removed 5 bases from V and 4 bases from J, with 18 bases in between. The CDR3 loop spans 15 amino acids. The CDR3 is CASSRGGAESYEQYF. The DNA for the CDR3 is TGTGCCAGCAGCCGGGGAGGAGCGGAAAGTTACGAGCAGTACTTC.

J is TRBJ2-1 and V is TRBV10-1, with TRBD2 identical over 9 bases. J lost 2 bases, V lost 3 bases, and 14 bases had no gene match. From germline, CDR1 is WNHNN and CDR2 SYGVQD (reference sequence). This CDR3 has 19 amino acids. The CDR3 loop is CASSDLGLAGTGTYNEQFF. In nucleotides, the CDR3 is TGCGCCAGCAGTGACTTAGGCCTAGCGGGAACCGGAACCTACAATGAGCAGTTCTTC.

V gene TRBV18 combines with J gene TRBJ1-6; 7 bases are a match to TRBD1. The CDR3 sequence is 14 residues long. Trimming cost V 4 bases and J 9 bases; bases outside gene matches: 6. Germline CDR1 KGHSH, CDR2 LQKENI. CDR3 region: CASSQGQYSSPLHF. CDR3 bases: TGTGCCAGCTCACAGGGACAGTATTCTTCACCCCTCCACTTT.

V and J are TRBV7-8 and TRBJ2-2; no firm D call. Deletions cut 3 bases from V and 2 bases from J, with 4 bases between. This CDR3 contains 13 residues. Looked up from germline, CDR1 is SGHVS and CDR2 is FQNEAQ. CDR3 loop: CASSFLNTGELFF. CDR3 nucleotides: TGTGCCAGCAGCTTCCTAAACACCGGGGAGCTGTTTTTT.

The V and J genes are TRBV27 and TRBJ2-1; TRBD1 might be the D (6 bases). Trimming pared 6 bases from V and 2 bases from J, leaving 14 bases between. Germline CDR1 MNHEY, CDR2 SMNVEV (reference sequence). This CDR3 has 15 residues. CDR3 sequence reads: CASSPGWTAYNEQFF. CDR3 coding DNA: TGTGCCAGCAGCCCCGGATGGACAGCCTACAATGAGCAGTTCTTC.

The CDR3 is CASSRPGTSGSGYNEQFF. The CDR3 DNA reads TGTGCCAGCTCTCGTCCCGGGACTAGCGGGAGTGGGTACAATGAGCAGTTCTTC. The chain has TRBV18 and TRBJ2-1; 14 nucleotides match TRBD2. This CDR3 region has 18 residues. After removal of 6 bases from V and 4 bases from J, the junction contained 11 bases not matched to a gene. In germline, CDR1 is KGHSH, CDR2 LQKENI.

This clone has a handful of counts. This chain connects TRBV19 to TRBJ2-3, with TRBD1 as a possible D gene (6 bases). The germline CDR1 and CDR2 sequences are LNHDA and SQIVND (reference sequence). The length of the CDR3 is 15 residues. Trimming removed 5 bases at V and 0 bases at J, with 12 bases between. Written as DNA, the CDR3 is TGTGCCAGTAGTCTCCCGGGACACAGCACAGATACGCAGTATTTT. It yields the protein CASSLPGHSTDTQYF.

The chain employs TRBV7-2 and TRBJ2-3; 8 bases are a match to TRBD1. Germline V CDR1 and CDR2: SGHTA, FQGNSA. Trimming took 1 base from V and 3 from J; bases not matched to a gene: 3. The CDR3 is 15 amino acids. The CDR3 reads CASSLEQGGTDTQYF. The DNA for the CDR3 is TGTGCCAGCAGCTTAGAACAGGGGGGTACAGATACGCAGTATTTT.

The rearrangement joins TRBV5-1 to TRBJ1-2, with a weak D call TRBD1 (5 bases). The germline V and J ends were trimmed by 8 bases and 7 bases, with 21 bases remaining between them. This CDR3 has 14 amino acids. CDR1 is SGHRS, CDR2 YFSETQ, per germline. In DNA, the CDR3 is TGCGCCAGTACGACTGGAGGGGTGTACTCTGGCTACACCTTC. Translated, it gives CASTTGGVYSGYTF.

The chain has TRBV29-1 and TRBJ2-4; 14 nucleotides agree with TRBD2. Germline trimming cut 6 bases from V and 2 bases from J; bases unmatched to any gene: 6. CDR1 is SQVTM, CDR2 ANQGSEA, per germline. This CDR3 contains 16 residues. For the CDR3, the DNA is TGCAGCGTGGGACTAGCGGGAGTCGGGTCCAAAAACATTCAGTACTTC. Residues: CSVGLAGVGSKNIQYF.